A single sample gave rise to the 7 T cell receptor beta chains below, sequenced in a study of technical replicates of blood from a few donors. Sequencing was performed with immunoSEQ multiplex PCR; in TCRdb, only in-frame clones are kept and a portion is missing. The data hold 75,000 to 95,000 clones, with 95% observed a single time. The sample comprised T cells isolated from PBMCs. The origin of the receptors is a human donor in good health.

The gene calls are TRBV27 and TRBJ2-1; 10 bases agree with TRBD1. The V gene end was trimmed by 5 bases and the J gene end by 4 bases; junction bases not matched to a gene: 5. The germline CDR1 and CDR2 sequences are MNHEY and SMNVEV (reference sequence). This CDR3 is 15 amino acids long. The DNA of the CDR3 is TGTGCCAGCAGTGGCGGGACAGGGGTTTACAATGAGCAGTTCTTC. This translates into CASSGGTGVYNEQFF.

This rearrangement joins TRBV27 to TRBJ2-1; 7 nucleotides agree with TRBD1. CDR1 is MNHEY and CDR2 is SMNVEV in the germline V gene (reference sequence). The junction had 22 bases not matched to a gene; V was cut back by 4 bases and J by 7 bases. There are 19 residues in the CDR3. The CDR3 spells CASSSPKDRVFVEVNEQFF. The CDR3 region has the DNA TGTGCCAGCAGTTCGCCCAAAGACAGGGTTTTTGTTGAGGTTAATGAGCAGTTCTTC.

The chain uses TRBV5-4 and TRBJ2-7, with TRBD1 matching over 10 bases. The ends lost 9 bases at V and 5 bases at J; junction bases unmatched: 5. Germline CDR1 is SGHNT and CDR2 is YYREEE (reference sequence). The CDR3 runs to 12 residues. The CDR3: CAIETGGHEQYF. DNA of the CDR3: TGTGCCATCGAGACAGGGGGCCACGAGCAGTACTTC.

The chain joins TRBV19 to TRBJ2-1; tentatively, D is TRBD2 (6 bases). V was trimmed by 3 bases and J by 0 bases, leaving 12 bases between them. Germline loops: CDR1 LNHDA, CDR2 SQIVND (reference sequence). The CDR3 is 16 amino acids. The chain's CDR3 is CASSMGEVVSYNEQFF. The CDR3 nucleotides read TGTGCCAGTAGTATGGGGGAGGTGGTCTCCTACAATGAGCAGTTCTTC.

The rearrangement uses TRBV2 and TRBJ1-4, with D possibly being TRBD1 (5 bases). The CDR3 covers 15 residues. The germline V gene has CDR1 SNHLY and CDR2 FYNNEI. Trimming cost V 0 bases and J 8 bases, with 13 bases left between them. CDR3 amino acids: CASSEASGGREKLFF. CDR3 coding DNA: TGTGCCAGCAGTGAAGCTTCGGGGGGACGAGAAAAACTGTTTTTT.

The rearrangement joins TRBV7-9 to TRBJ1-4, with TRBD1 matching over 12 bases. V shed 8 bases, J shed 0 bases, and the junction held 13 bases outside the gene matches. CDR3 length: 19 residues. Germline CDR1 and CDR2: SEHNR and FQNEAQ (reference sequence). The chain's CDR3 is CASGGTGGSIQSTNEKLFF. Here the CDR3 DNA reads TGTGCCAGCGGCGGGACAGGGGGCTCTATACAATCAACTAATGAAAAACTGTTTTTT.

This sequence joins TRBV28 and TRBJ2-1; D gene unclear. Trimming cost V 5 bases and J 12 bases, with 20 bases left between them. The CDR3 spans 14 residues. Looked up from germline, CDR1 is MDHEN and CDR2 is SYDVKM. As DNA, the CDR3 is TGTGCCAGCAGTAATACATTGAATGAATCGTGGCAGTTCTTC. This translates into CASSNTLNESWQFF. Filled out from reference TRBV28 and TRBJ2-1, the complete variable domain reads DVKVTQSSRYLVKRTGEKVFLECVQDMDHENMFWYRQDPGLGLRLIYFSYDVKMKEKGDIPEGYSVSREKKERFSLILESASTNQTSMYLCASSNTLNESWQFFGPGTRLTVL.